The rows below give T cell receptor beta chains drawn from one sample of a study of CD8 T cells in ankylosing spondylitis. TCRdb reprocessed the 5' RACE reads via MiXCR and lists one record per CDR3 protein. The sample lists hundreds of thousands of distinct CDR3 sequences, approximately 8.4% seen once, with 4.5% to 5% in the top ten. The sample comprised blood, either unsorted or a sorted T cell fraction (not recorded which). The receptor set was obtained from a female donor with ankylosing spondylitis or in good health (not recorded which). CDR3s include the opening cysteine and the closing phenylalanine or tryptophan. The D gene is left open where the match is weak.

cdr3_aa j_call d_call v_call
CASSSSGSHNEQFF TRBJ2-1 TRBD2 TRBV7-9
CASSLGSDTVLHF TRBJ1-6 NA TRBV7-9
CASSQAGLATTEQFF TRBJ2-1 TRBD2 TRBV4-3
CSVGGTRPDEKLFF TRBJ1-4 NA TRBV29-1
CASSSRDSHQPQHF TRBJ1-5 TRBD1 TRBV12-3/TRBV12-4
CASSPRTGQKNTEAFF TRBJ1-1 TRBD1 TRBV7-9
CASSAVDRSNTEAFF TRBJ1-1 NA TRBV7-6
CASRQTSTDTQYF TRBJ2-3 NA TRBV27
CASSFSGTGDEKLFF TRBJ1-4 TRBD1 TRBV7-2
CASSEELAGVKQYF TRBJ2-7 TRBD2 TRBV5-5
CASSLMGLQETQYF TRBJ2-5 NA TRBV9
CASSSLDRVPYEQYF TRBJ2-7 TRBD1 TRBV28
CSAQTGWVQYF TRBJ2-5 NA TRBV20-1
CGSSTRRQMNTEAFF TRBJ1-1 NA TRBV19
CASSLRAGISYNEQFF TRBJ2-1 NA TRBV12-3/TRBV12-4
CASRKISGNTIYF TRBJ1-3 NA TRBV6-1
CATSTRMAGLSSGSYNEQFF TRBJ2-1 NA TRBV24-1
CARSSPPLTGKYGYTF TRBJ1-2 TRBD1 TRBV5-3
CASSQEAGASNEQFF TRBJ2-1 TRBD2 TRBV3-1
CASSLVLYGYTF TRBJ1-2 NA TRBV5-5
CATGQGDHEQYF TRBJ2-7 TRBD1 TRBV15
CSARTGQPQHF TRBJ1-5 NA TRBV20-1
CASSHMSARETQYF TRBJ2-5 NA TRBV12-3/TRBV12-4
CASSFTSLLGYGYTF TRBJ1-2 NA TRBV12-3/TRBV12-4
CSARLHLGYGETQYF TRBJ2-5 NA TRBV20-1
CASSRNPAGGRFF TRBJ2-1 NA TRBV5-6
CASSFEGLNEQYF TRBJ2-7 NA TRBV28
CASRLGLAETDTQYF TRBJ2-3 NA TRBV7-9